The 2 T cell receptor beta chains below were found in one sample sequenced in a study of shared clonotypes between healthy human individuals. Repertoires were generated with immunoSEQ multiplex PCR, while TCRdb's copy carries only in-frame clones and drops some. Among about 1.5 million clones, 98% were seen once, and the ten largest hold about 0.42%. Sequenced material: naive CD4+ T cells sorted from blood. Documented subset: CD45RA+ positively selected. The receptors originated from a man younger than 45 in good health.

This sequence joins TRBV7-2 and TRBJ2-3; D is tentatively TRBD1 or TRBD2 (5 bases each). Germline CDR1 is SGHTA and CDR2 is FQGNSA. Trimming took off 5 bases at V and 8 bases at J, with 17 bases between the two ends. The CDR3 extends over 14 amino acids. The CDR3 sequence is CASSPLWGSGTQYF. The CDR3 DNA follows: TGTGCCAGCAGCCCCCTTTGGGGGAGCGGTACGCAGTATTTT.

V and J are TRBV14 and TRBJ1-5, with D uncertain. V was trimmed by 0 bases and J by 3 bases, leaving 12 bases between them. CDR1 and CDR2 from the germline V gene are SGHDN and FVKESK. CDR3 size: 16 residues. This CDR3 is CASSQDKCRFNQPQHF. The CDR3, as DNA: TGTGCCAGCAGCCAAGACAAGTGTAGATTCAATCAGCCCCAGCATTTT.